The 21 T cell receptor beta chains reported below all come from one sample, sequenced in a study of T cell repertoires in cytomegalovirus infection (dated by TCRdb to the late 2010s). Sequencer: Illumina HiSeq 1500. The public reads were quality trimmed at Q25 with fastp and then assembled into clones with MiXCR by TCRdb, keeping productive beta chains. Rows with a matching CDR3 protein are joined into one entry that keeps the most common DNA and genes. The sample yields some 680,000 distinct CDR3 sequences; roughly 36% were counted once. Clones ranked in the top ten supply 2.5% to 3% of the sample. Sequencing was done on a sample of PBMCs. Receptors originate from a human donor in good health (CMV status not recorded). Some clones in this sample may be carry-over from other donors' samples.

This chain uses TRBV12-3 or TRBV12-4 with TRBJ2-1, with 7 bases aligning to TRBD1. Germline trimming cut 2 bases from V and 1 base from J; bases unmatched to any gene: 2. This CDR3 region has 15 residues. The CDR3 nucleotides are TGTGCCAGCAGTTTAACGACAGGGTCCTACAATGAGCAGTTCTTC. This translates into CASSLTTGSYNEQFF.

This clonotype occurred many times. V and J are TRBV7-2 and TRBJ1-1; no clear D gene. The V gene's germline CDR1 is SGHTA and CDR2 FQGNSA. Between the trimmed V and J ends, which lost 3 bases and 5 bases, there was a span of 7 bases. The CDR3 is made up of 12 amino acids. Here the CDR3 reads CASSFMGTEAFF. DNA of the CDR3: TGTGCCAGCAGCTTCATGGGGACTGAAGCTTTCTTT.

This clonotype was recorded many times. The V and J genes are TRBV7-2 and TRBJ1-2, with D possibly matching TRBD1 (6 bases). The CDR3 totals 15 residues. The germline V gene has CDR1 SGHTA and CDR2 FQGNSA. V gave up 5 bases and J gave up 4 bases, with 17 bases separating them. CDR3 amino acids: CASSPRGPPGYGYTF. In DNA form, the CDR3 reads TGTGCCAGCAGCCCCAGGGGTCCGCCGGGCTATGGCTACACCTTC.

This clonotype was seen more than once but under ten times. CDR3 DNA: TGTGCCAGCAGTTTGGTTGGGGGGCAAGGGCGTCCCTATAGCAATCAGCCCCAGCATTTT. As protein: CASSLVGGQGRPYSNQPQHF. V and J are TRBV28 and TRBJ1-5; TRBD1 might be the D (6 bases). The CDR3 length is 20 residues. Germline CDR1 is MDHEN and CDR2 is SYDVKM. The ends were cut back, 3 bases at V and 0 bases at J, with 24 bases in the middle.

In its sample, this clonotype was seen a few times. The chain has TRBV6-1 and TRBJ2-1; weak D call: TRBD1 (5 bases). Germline loops: CDR1 MNHNS, CDR2 SASEGT. Trimming removed 7 bases at V and 4 bases at J, with 17 bases between. CDR3 size: 15 residues. CDR3 bases: TGTGCCAGCACCGACTGGGCAGGGCCATACAATGAGCAGTTCTTC. Translating gives CASTDWAGPYNEQFF.

This clonotype was detected only a few times. The chain has TRBV12-3 or TRBV12-4 and TRBJ2-2, with 11 bases identical to TRBD2. The V gene end was trimmed by 4 bases and the J gene end by 6 bases; junction bases not matched to a gene: 4. This CDR3 has 15 amino acids. CDR3 residues: CASSSSGGFSGELFF. CDR3 DNA sequence: TGTGCCAGCAGTTCTAGCGGGGGGTTTTCCGGGGAGCTGTTTTTT.

The V gene is TRBV19, the J gene TRBJ1-1; D is possibly TRBD1 (5 bases). V was cut by 5 bases and J by 4 bases, with 14 bases left in between. The germline CDR1 and CDR2 sequences are LNHDA and SQIVND (reference sequence). The CDR3 is 14 amino acids. The CDR3 protein is CASSPQARGTEAFF. CDR3 coding DNA: TGTGCCAGTAGTCCCCAGGCGAGGGGCACTGAAGCTTTCTTT.

The table lists this clonotype with a few counts. This chain joins TRBV28 and TRBJ1-2; D is perhaps TRBD1 (5 bases). The V gene's germline CDR1 is MDHEN and CDR2 SYDVKM. The CDR3 runs 13 residues. V dropped 5 bases and J dropped 8 bases, with 15 bases sitting between them. CDR3 DNA sequence: TGTGCCAGCAGTCGGGGCGGGGGACGGGGCTACACCTTC. This translates into CASSRGGGRGYTF.

The rearrangement uses TRBV5-6 and TRBJ1-2, with D perhaps TRBD1 (5 bases). CDR1 is SGHDT, CDR2 YYEEEE, per germline. V lost 7 bases, J lost 6 bases, and 19 bases lay in between. CDR3 length: 14 amino acids. In DNA form, the CDR3 reads TGTGCCAGCGGGGGACCGACAGACGACCATGGCTACACCTTC. Translation: CASGGPTDDHGYTF.

This clonotype was seen repeatedly, ten times or more. The rearrangement joins TRBV7-8 to TRBJ1-2; D is possibly TRBD1 (6 bases). CDR1 is SGHVS, CDR2 FQNEAQ, per germline. The CDR3 extends over 18 amino acids. V was pared by 4 bases and J by 0 bases, with 21 bases between. The CDR3 DNA follows: TGTGCCAGCAGCTCCAAAATACTTTTACAGGGTTCTAACTATGGCTACACCTTC. Translated: CASSSKILLQGSNYGYTF.

This clonotype was observed a few times. The chain is built from TRBV7-8 and TRBJ2-1; 8 nucleotides agree with TRBD2. V gave up 2 bases and J gave up 8 bases; unmatched junction bases: 8. In germline, CDR1 is SGHVS, CDR2 FQNEAQ. The CDR3 sequence is 15 residues long. The CDR3 sequence: CASSLKAGGVDEQFF. DNA for the CDR3: TGTGCCAGCAGCTTAAAGGCGGGAGGAGTCGATGAGCAGTTCTTC.

In its sample, this clonotype was seen many times. The rearrangement uses TRBV12-3 or TRBV12-4 and TRBJ2-5, with a weak D call TRBD1 (6 bases). This CDR3 has 13 amino acids. V lost 6 bases and J 2 bases, leaving 10 bases between the germline ends. CDR3 loop: CASSLRGQETQYF. DNA for the CDR3: TGTGCCAGCAGCCTCAGGGGACAAGAGACCCAGTACTTC.

This clonotype was counted between two and nine times. CDR3 protein: CASNRPPNSPLHF. Here the CDR3 DNA reads TGTGCCAGCAATCGACCACCAAATTCACCCCTCCACTTT. The chain employs TRBV6-2 or TRBV6-3 and TRBJ1-6, with D hard to call. The germline V gene has CDR1 MNHEY and CDR2 SVGEGT. The CDR3 loop spans 13 amino acids. Between the trimmed V and J ends, which lost 7 bases and 7 bases, there was a span of 11 bases.

This chain joins TRBV4-1 and TRBJ1-1, with 11 bases fitting TRBD1. V lost 0 bases to trimming and J lost 7 bases; unmatched junction nucleotides: 4. The CDR3 has 15 amino acids. The germline gives CDR1 MGHRA, CDR2 YSYEKL. The CDR3 nucleotides read TGCGCCAGCAGCCAAGATGGGACAGGGGGATTTGAAGCTTTCTTT. Amino acids: CASSQDGTGGFEAFF.

A few counts support this clonotype. The rearrangement joins TRBV7-2 to TRBJ1-4; maybe TRBD1 (6 bases). CDR1 is SGHTA and CDR2 is FQGNSA in the germline V gene. Trimming took off 5 bases at V and 3 bases at J, with 16 bases between the two ends. The CDR3 sequence is 16 residues long. The chain's CDR3 is CASSIDLGAPNEKLFF. Written as DNA, the CDR3 is TGTGCCAGCAGCATAGATCTGGGGGCACCTAATGAAAAACTGTTTTTT.

V usage is TRBV14 and J usage is TRBJ1-1; a weak D match, TRBD1 (5 bases). The CDR3 is made up of 17 amino acids. V dropped 0 bases and J dropped 5 bases, with 19 bases sitting between them. Germline lookup yields CDR1 SGHDN and CDR2 FVKESK. The CDR3 region has the DNA TGTGCCAGCAGCCAAGATCAAGGATGGGGCCTGGGGACTGAAGCTTTCTTT. Translation gives CASSQDQGWGLGTEAFF.

This sequence joins TRBV19 and TRBJ1-5; D gene ambiguous. This CDR3 comprises 15 residues. The germline CDR1 and CDR2 sequences are LNHDA and SQIVND (reference sequence). V lost 2 bases to trimming and J lost 2 bases, with 10 bases between them. CDR3 in DNA: TGTGCCAGTAGTATAATGCAGGAAGGCAATCAGCCCCAGCATTTT. Its translation: CASSIMQEGNQPQHF.

This chain links TRBV6-2 or TRBV6-3 with TRBJ2-2; D might be TRBD1 or TRBD2, each matching 5 bases. There are 16 residues in the CDR3. V was trimmed by 7 bases and J by 1 base, leaving 16 bases between them. CDR1 is MNHEY, CDR2 SVGEGT, per germline. The CDR3 sequence is CASTMGRFKNTGELFF. The CDR3 DNA is TGTGCCAGCACTATGGGACGGTTTAAGAACACCGGGGAGCTGTTTTTT.

This chain links TRBV6-1 with TRBJ1-4, with unresolved D. The V end lost 7 bases, the J end lost 3 bases, and 18 bases lay between the germline ends. Per germline, CDR1 MNHNS and CDR2 SASEGT. The CDR3 covers 16 residues. The CDR3 DNA sequence: TGTGCCAGCATTCCCCGGGGAGGCCGCGCTAATGAAAAACTGTTTTTT. Amino acid sequence: CASIPRGGRANEKLFF.

This rearrangement joins TRBV15 to TRBJ1-5; weak D call: TRBD1 (5 bases). The CDR3 runs to 15 residues. Between the trimmed V and J ends, which lost 0 bases and 0 bases, there was a span of 6 bases. CDR1 and CDR2 (germline): LNHNV, YYDKDF (reference sequence). CDR3 region: CATSRDRVSNQPQHF. The CDR3 nucleotides read TGTGCCACCAGCAGAGACAGGGTTAGCAATCAGCCCCAGCATTTT.

This clonotype was recorded once. This chain joins TRBV27 and TRBJ2-1, with D hard to call. V lost 7 bases, J lost 4 bases, and 17 bases lay in between. This CDR3 region has 15 residues. Germline values: CDR1 MNHEY, CDR2 SMNVEV (reference sequence). The CDR3 nucleotides are TGTGCCAGCATGTTAGGGAACAGCCGGTACAATGAGCAGTTCTTC. Its protein product is CASMLGNSRYNEQFF.